This T cell receptor (beta chain) comes out of a study of blood T cell repertoires in COVID-19. Turning to the study itself: Acute and convalescent COVID-19 samples came from the United States, Italy and Spain. PBMCs, B-cell-depleted T cells, or T cells provided the cDNA or gDNA that made up the material.

In the study's own analysis: Scientists estimated how many nucleated cells there were by amplifying reference gene primers. Some clones are missing from TCRdb's copy, which holds only in-frame ones; the method was immunoSEQ multiplex PCR. For V, J and clone size, that table is used; D and trimming come from the DNA. The sample consists of about 140,000 clones, approximately 83% of them appearing once. CDR3 length: 11 residues. In germline, CDR1 is SQVTM, CDR2 ANQGSEA. Trimming took 8 bases from V and 0 from J, leaving 8 bases between them. The V call is TRBV29-1, the J call TRBJ2-7; D uncertain. Sequencing was done on a sample of peripheral blood. The sequence derives from a human donor in a cohort sampled during active COVID-19. CDR3 bases: TGCAGCACCCTTAGCTCCTACGAGCAGTACTTC. Translated: CSTLSSYEQYF.